Listed here are 25 T cell receptor beta chains from one sample, sequenced in a study of low-dose radiotherapy and immunotherapy resistance in tumors (dated by TCRdb to the early 2020s). This specimen's time point label, per the study, means: before trial treatment. TCRdb records Illumina HiSeq 2500 as the sequencer. Superscript III and a set of TRAV- and TRBV-specific primers were used to synthesize first-strand cDNA, so that both TCRalpha and TCRbeta chains were covered. TCRs were amplified with Phusion for roughly 20 PCR cycles using a constant-region primer together with the adapter attached to the V primers. TCRdb trimmed public reads at Q25 via fastp, called clones via MiXCR and kept in-frame beta chains. CDR3 protein duplicates are merged, each entry listing the most common genes and DNA. This sample holds some 82,000 distinct CDR3 sequences; about 19% were observed only once. The biggest ten clones account for 5.5% to 6% of the sample.

This specimen was PBMCs, taken before treatment. Every receptor here comes from a male donor with prostate cancer.

Ten or more counts support this clonotype. V usage is TRBV12-5 and J usage is TRBJ2-7; the D gene is possibly TRBD2 (7 bases). The CDR3 covers 12 residues. V shed 9 bases and J shed 7 bases, with 16 bases lying between them. Germline values: CDR1 LGHNT, CDR2 FRNRAP. The DNA for the CDR3 is TGTGCTAGCTCAACGGGGGGCAGGGAGCAGTACTTC. Translated: CASSTGGREQYF.

This clonotype was observed many times. The V and J genes are TRBV10-1 and TRBJ2-2; D unclear. The germline gives CDR1 WNHNN, CDR2 SYGVQD (reference sequence). Trimming left V 3 bases short and J 7 bases short, with 15 bases between. This CDR3 has 15 residues. CDR3 in DNA: TGCGCCAGCAGTGAATACCGGGTTCTTGGCGGGGAGCTGTTTTTT. Translation: CASSEYRVLGGELFF.

In this sample, this clonotype turned up many times. The CDR3 here is CASSVAGTGAYNEQFF. The DNA for the CDR3 is TGCGCCAGCAGCGTAGCCGGGACAGGGGCCTACAATGAGCAGTTCTTC. This chain joins TRBV5-1 and TRBJ2-1; 10 bases map to TRBD1. The ends lost 4 bases at V and 2 bases at J; junction bases unmatched: 6. This CDR3 region has 16 residues. From germline, CDR1 is SGHRS and CDR2 YFSETQ.

At least ten counts were recorded for this clonotype. The chain has TRBV11-1 and TRBJ2-2; 7 positions match TRBD2. This CDR3 is built from 17 residues. After removal of 4 bases from V and 7 bases from J, the junction contained 15 bases not matched to a gene. Germline V gene lookup returns CDR1 SGHAT and CDR2 FQDESV (reference sequence). The DNA for the CDR3 is TGTGCCAGCAGCTACATCCCCCCCGGGACGGGGGGCGGGGAGCTGTTTTTT. This sequence encodes CASSYIPPGTGGGELFF.

This clonotype was detected many times. The chain joins TRBV14 to TRBJ2-3; D remains unclear. CDR1 and CDR2 (germline): SGHDN, FVKESK. This CDR3 has 16 amino acids. Trimming shortened V by 0 bases and J by 3 bases, and 13 bases separated the two germline ends. The chain's CDR3 is CASSQEVVVGTDTQYF. In DNA, the CDR3 is TGTGCCAGCAGCCAAGAGGTTGTAGTGGGGACAGATACGCAGTATTTT.

This clonotype was seen repeatedly, ten times or more. V gene TRBV7-8 combines with J gene TRBJ2-7; TRBD1 matches 7 bases. Trimming took 5 bases from V and 3 from J; bases not matched to a gene: 13. The germline CDR1 and CDR2 sequences are SGHVS and FQNEAQ. This CDR3 has 16 amino acids. DNA of the CDR3: TGTGCCAGCAGCCGCCGAGTGGGGCAGGGGGTCTACGAGCAGTACTTC. It codes for CASSRRVGQGVYEQYF.

The chain carries TRBV20-1 and TRBJ2-7; 16 bases are shared with TRBD2. The CDR3 runs to 16 residues. V was clipped by 0 bases and J by 2 bases; unmatched bases: 1. Germline-derived CDR1 and CDR2 are DFQATT and SNEGSKA (reference sequence). CDR3 protein: CSARDGTSGGAYEQYF. The CDR3 nucleotides read TGCAGTGCTAGAGATGGGACTAGCGGGGGGGCCTACGAGCAGTACTTC.

Comments on this clonotype: It may be a read error: a sequence one base away is much more abundant. The chain has TRBV14 and TRBJ2-1, with D tentatively TRBD2 (5 bases). Trimming pared 1 base from V and 13 bases from J, leaving 17 bases between. This CDR3 region has 14 residues. The V gene's germline CDR1 is SGHDN and CDR2 FVKESK. CDR3 protein: CASSQAPGWETQFF. The CDR3, as DNA: TGTGCCAGCAGCCAAGCTCCGGGATGGGAGACCCAGTTCTTC.

The sample holds a few counts of this clonotype. The rearrangement uses TRBV18 and TRBJ2-1; perhaps TRBD2 as D (7 bases). V lost 3 bases to trimming and J lost 8 bases, with 17 bases between them. The CDR3 consists of 15 residues. The germline V gene has CDR1 KGHSH and CDR2 LQKENI. The CDR3 DNA sequence: TGTGCCAGCTCACCGACCGTGGGGGGGCGGTATGAGCAGTTCTTC. Translating it yields CASSPTVGGRYEQFF.

This clonotype was counted many times. The CDR3 nucleotides are TGTGCCAGCAGCCCACAGAACACCGGGGAGCTGTTTTTT. It is translated as CASSPQNTGELFF. This sequence joins TRBV11-3 and TRBJ2-2; D remains ambiguous. Germline assignment: CDR1 SGHNT and CDR2 YENEEA. V shed 5 bases and J shed 1 base, with 5 bases lying between them. The CDR3 is 13 amino acids.

This clonotype was counted at least ten times. In DNA, the CDR3 is TGTGCCATCAGTGAGACCCTTGGGGGAGGTCCGAACAATGAGCAGTTCTTC. Its protein product is CAISETLGGGPNNEQFF. The gene calls are TRBV10-3 and TRBJ2-1, with a possible D match to TRBD2 (6 bases). The CDR3 covers 17 residues. CDR1 is ENHRY and CDR2 is SYGVKD in the germline V gene. Trimming left V 2 bases short and J 5 bases short, with 19 bases between.

Many counts were recorded for this clonotype. The CDR3 region has the DNA TGTGCCAGCAGCCGAGAAGGGGGGTACGGCACTAATGAAAAACTGTTTTTT. As protein: CASSREGGYGTNEKLFF. The chain uses TRBV27 and TRBJ1-4, with D possibly matching TRBD1 (6 bases). Trimming left V 6 bases short and J 2 bases short, with 19 bases between. CDR3 length equals 17 residues. Germline-derived CDR1 and CDR2 are MNHEY and SMNVEV (reference sequence).

In this sample, this clonotype turned up many times. The V gene is TRBV6-1, the J gene TRBJ1-2; 10 bases are a match to TRBD1. The CDR3 has 15 residues. Germline loops: CDR1 MNHNS, CDR2 SASEGT. Germline trimming cut 1 base from V and 7 bases from J; bases unmatched to any gene: 6. The CDR3 here is CASSEEGQGFSGYTF. CDR3 DNA sequence: TGTGCCAGCAGTGAAGAGGGACAGGGGTTCAGTGGCTACACCTTC.

This clonotype appeared many times. The chain recombines TRBV5-1 with TRBJ1-3, with TRBD1 matching 8 bases. With 4 bases clipped from V and 2 bases from J, the junction kept 8 bases outside the gene matches. Germline V CDR1 and CDR2: SGHRS, YFSETQ. This CDR3 has 16 residues. CDR3 DNA: TGCGCCAGCAGCATCGACAGGGGAGGGCCTGGAAACACCATATATTTT. Amino acids: CASSIDRGGPGNTIYF.

The chain has TRBV24-1 and TRBJ2-7; D might be TRBD1 (7 bases). The CDR3 has 13 residues. The V and J ends lost 9 bases and 5 bases respectively, with 16 bases between them. In germline, CDR1 is KGHDR, CDR2 SFDVKD. The DNA for the CDR3 is TGTGCCACCGGCTCGGAGGGGGCGGACGAGCAGTACTTC. Its translation: CATGSEGADEQYF.

This clonotype occurred many times. V gene TRBV6-2 or TRBV6-3 combines with J gene TRBJ2-3, with 12 bases aligning to TRBD2. The ends lost 2 bases at V and 5 bases at J; junction bases unmatched: 5. The CDR3 is 16 amino acids. Germline CDR1 MNHEY, CDR2 SVGEGT. CDR3 amino acids: CASSYPLAGGRDTQYF. CDR3 DNA: TGTGCCAGCAGTTACCCACTAGCGGGGGGACGAGATACGCAGTATTTT.

This clonotype showed up many times. This chain connects TRBV7-9 to TRBJ2-7; no definite D call. V lost 3 bases to trimming and J lost 7 bases, with 10 bases between them. This CDR3 comprises 12 residues. CDR1 is SEHNR, CDR2 FQNEAQ, per germline (reference sequence). In DNA form, the CDR3 reads TGTGCCAGCAGCTTTTACGCCGGGGAGCAGTACTTC. It codes for CASSFYAGEQYF.

The chain employs TRBV20-1 and TRBJ2-5; the match to TRBD2 covers 11 bases. J gave up 4 bases and V 6 bases, and 7 bases lay outside the gene matches. CDR1 and CDR2 from the germline V gene are DFQATT and SNEGSKA (reference sequence). The CDR3 totals 14 residues. Here the CDR3 reads CSAAKTSGVETQYF. The CDR3, as DNA: TGCAGTGCCGCCAAGACTAGCGGGGTAGAGACCCAGTACTTC.

This clonotype was seen ten or more times. The genes are TRBV5-6 and TRBJ2-3, with D unclear. Trimming stripped 4 bases from V and 0 bases from J, with 9 bases between. The germline gives CDR1 SGHDT, CDR2 YYEEEE. This CDR3 has 14 residues. CDR3 sequence (DNA): TGTGCCAGCAGCACGTGGGTGAGCACAGATACGCAGTATTTT. It is translated as CASSTWVSTDTQYF.

This clonotype was picked up many times. V is TRBV7-2 and J is TRBJ1-2; no definite D call. The CDR3 spans 14 residues. Germline CDR1 reads SGHTA; CDR2 reads FQGNSA. Trimming left V 0 bases short and J 1 base short, with 6 bases between. The CDR3 reads CASSLAYSNYGYTF. Here the CDR3 DNA reads TGTGCCAGCAGCTTAGCGTACAGTAACTATGGCTACACCTTC.

This clonotype has ten or more counts. The chain couples TRBV9 to TRBJ2-3; the D is unclear. V shed 0 bases and J shed 2 bases, with 7 bases lying between them. This CDR3 is built from 14 residues. Germline V gene data show CDR1 as SGDLS and CDR2 as YYNGEE. In DNA form, the CDR3 reads TGTGCCAGCAGCGTAGTCGCCTCCACAGATACGCAGTATTTT. Residues: CASSVVASTDTQYF. The full variable domain, in which reference TRBV9 and TRBJ2-3 provide the parts outside the CDR3, is DSGVTQTPKHLITATGQRVTLRCSPRSGDLSVYWYQQSLDQGLQFLIQYYNGEERAKGNILERFSAQQFPDLHSELNLSSLELGDSALYFCASSVVASTDTQYFGPGTRLTVL.

This clonotype turned up a few times. V usage is TRBV7-9 and J usage is TRBJ2-7; no reliable D call. The CDR3 contains 15 residues. The V gene's germline CDR1 is SEHNR and CDR2 FQNEAQ (reference sequence). Trimming stripped 1 base from V and 2 bases from J, with 12 bases between. The CDR3 sequence is CASSLGIRSAYEQYF. Here the CDR3 DNA reads TGTGCCAGCAGCTTAGGAATCCGATCGGCCTACGAGCAGTACTTC. Supplemented by reference TRBV7-9 and TRBJ2-7, the full variable domain reads DTGVSQNPRHKITKRGQNVTFRCDPISEHNRLYWYRQTLGQGPEFLTYFQNEAQLEKSRLLSDRFSAERPKGSFSTLEIQRTEQGDSAMYLCASSLGIRSAYEQYFGPGTRLTVT.

This clonotype was seen repeatedly, ten times or more. The J gene is TRBJ1-1, the V gene TRBV6-2 or TRBV6-3, with D unclear. From germline, CDR1 is MNHEY and CDR2 SVGEGT. The V end lost 0 bases, the J end lost 5 bases, and 10 bases lay between the germline ends. This CDR3 region has 14 residues. The chain's CDR3 is CASSYSIGGTEAFF. CDR3 in DNA: TGTGCCAGCAGTTACTCGATTGGCGGGACTGAAGCTTTCTTT.

This clonotype was counted at least ten times. The chain is built from TRBV20-1 and TRBJ2-7, with 9 bases identical to TRBD2. Losses at the gene ends were 6 bases for V and 0 bases for J; bases not matched to a gene: 6. Germline V lookup: CDR1 DFQATT, CDR2 SNEGSKA (reference sequence). The CDR3 spans 14 residues. In DNA form, the CDR3 reads TGCAGTGCACTCGGGACTAGCCTCTCCTACGAGCAGTACTTC. It encodes CSALGTSLSYEQYF.

With regard to this clonotype: A far bigger clonotype differs at one base, so this is likely a read error. The gene calls are TRBV5-1 and TRBJ2-4; a possible D gene is TRBD2 (5 bases). The CDR3 is made up of 17 amino acids. In germline, CDR1 is SGHRS, CDR2 YFSETQ. V lost 0 bases and J lost 13, with 26 bases in between. In DNA form, the CDR3 reads TGCGCCAGCAGCTTGGGTCGGGGAGCCAGCTCCTACAATGAGCAGTACTTC. It translates to CASSLGRGASSYNEQYF.